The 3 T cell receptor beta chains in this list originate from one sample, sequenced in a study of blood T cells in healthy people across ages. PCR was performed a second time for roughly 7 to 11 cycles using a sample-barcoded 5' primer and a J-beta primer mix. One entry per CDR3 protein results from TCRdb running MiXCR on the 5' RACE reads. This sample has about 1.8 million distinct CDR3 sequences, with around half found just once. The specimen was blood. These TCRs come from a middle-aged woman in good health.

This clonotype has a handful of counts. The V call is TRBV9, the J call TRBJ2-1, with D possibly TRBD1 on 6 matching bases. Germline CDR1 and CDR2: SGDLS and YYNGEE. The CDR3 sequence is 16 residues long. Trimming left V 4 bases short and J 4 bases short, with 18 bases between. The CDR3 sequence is CASSPRGTSAYNEQFF. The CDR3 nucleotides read TGTGCCAGCAGCCCTCGAGGGACATCGGCTTACAATGAGCAGTTCTTC.

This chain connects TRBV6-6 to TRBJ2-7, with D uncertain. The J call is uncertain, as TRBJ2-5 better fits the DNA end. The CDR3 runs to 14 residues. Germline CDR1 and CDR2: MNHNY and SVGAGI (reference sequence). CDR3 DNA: TGTGCCAGCAGCTCCGTCGGAAAGGTAGAGACCCAGTACTTC. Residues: CASSSVGKVETQYF.

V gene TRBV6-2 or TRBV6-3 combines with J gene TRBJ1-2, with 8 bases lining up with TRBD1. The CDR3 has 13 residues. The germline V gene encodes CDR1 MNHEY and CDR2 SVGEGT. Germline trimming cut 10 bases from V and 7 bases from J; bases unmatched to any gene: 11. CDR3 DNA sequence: TGTGCCATCCGTCGGGGCAGGGGGCTTGGCTACACCTTC. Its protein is CAIRRGRGLGYTF.